This T cell receptor beta chain is from a study of vaccination and CD4 T cells after COVID-19. Turning to the study itself: Overlapping peptides of the spike proteins of SARS-CoV-2, HCoV-NL63, HCoV-OC43 and HCoV-229E were used for cell stimulation. Control cultures were supplied with a CEFX pool, an HIV-1 Nef pool, or no peptide at all.

CDR3 length: 14 amino acids. The V end lost 5 bases, the J end lost 2 bases, and 10 bases lay between the germline ends. Germline lookup yields CDR1 MDHEN and CDR2 SYDVKM. An Oncomine TCR Beta short-read assay was used to sequence the DNA from cultured CD4+ T cells. From the PCR reads, TCRdb called clonotypes with MiXCR, one entry per CDR3 protein. Of about 3,000 distinct CDR3 sequences in the sample, 30% were seen once. Treatment in this sample: roughly nine-day PBMC culture with coronavirus spike peptide pools or control peptides (ViraFEST assay). Millions of PBMCs went into each well for culture with 7.5 to 10 IU/ml IL-2 and about 10 ug/ml peptide pools. Negative selection separated CD4+ T cells from roughly 10-day cultures. By proportion, this clonotype is medium-sized. The antigen is undetermined.

The sequencing here drew on CD4+ T cells from blood, cultured in vitro, taken after SARS-CoV-2 vaccination. This clonotype was obtained from a human donor who had recovered from COVID-19. The chain recombines TRBV28 with TRBJ1-5; weak D call: TRBD1 (5 bases). The CDR3 bases are TGTGCCAGCAGTCGTGCCAGGGGCAATCAGCCCCAGCATTTT. Translated: CASSRARGNQPQHF.